The 14 T cell receptor beta chains reported below all come from one sample, sequenced in a study of blood T cell repertoires in COVID-19. This table comes from immunoSEQ multiplex PCR, and its TCRdb copy is limited to in-frame clones, with some not included. Among approximately 250,000 clones, 70% to 90% were seen once, and the ten largest hold over 4%. The source material was PBMCs or T cells enriched from blood (not recorded which). The receptors here all came from a woman in her 30s with acute COVID-19.

This clone was picked up a small number of times. This chain uses TRBV6-6 with TRBJ2-7, with D possibly being TRBD2 (6 bases). Germline V gives CDR1 MNHNY, CDR2 SVGAGI (reference sequence). The V gene lost 5 bases and the J gene lost 7 bases, with 9 bases spanning the gap. The CDR3 is made up of 11 amino acids. CDR3 residues: CASSQGREQYF. CDR3 coding DNA: TGTGCCAGCAGTCAAGGGAGGGAGCAGTACTTC.

Comments on this clone: Compared with germline, one end of the junction differs, possibly owing to a read error. The V gene is TRBV5-8, the J gene TRBJ1-2; D may be TRBD1 (6 bases). The CDR3 runs 12 residues. Germline V gene lookup returns CDR1 SGHTS and CDR2 YDEGEE. CDR3 sequence reads: CASSLAVGASHF. As DNA, the CDR3 is TGTGCCAGCAGCTTGGCCGTGGGGGCCTCTCATTTC.

Only a few counts were recorded for this clone. The chain carries TRBV5-1 and TRBJ2-7; 7 bases agree with TRBD2. The CDR3 is made up of 15 amino acids. Per the germline V gene, CDR1 is SGHRS and CDR2 is YFSETQ. With V trimmed by 4 bases and J by 0 bases, 7 bases remained unmatched. CDR3 coding DNA: TGCGCCAGCAGCAGCGGGGACGCGAACTCCTACGAGCAGTACTTC. Translation gives CASSSGDANSYEQYF.

The chain recombines TRBV4-1 with TRBJ2-1, with D tentatively TRBD1 (10 bases). Trimming pared 1 base from V and 7 bases from J, leaving 29 bases between. Looked up from germline, CDR1 is MGHRA and CDR2 is YSYEKL. This CDR3 comprises 20 residues. CDR3 loop: CASSQVSWTGGSGRMNEQFF. DNA for the CDR3: TGCGCCAGCAGCCAAGTTTCATGGACAGGGGGAAGCGGGAGGATGAATGAGCAGTTCTTC.

The chain is built from TRBV2 and TRBJ2-3; D unclear. CDR1 and CDR2 (germline): SNHLY, FYNNEI. The V and J ends lost 6 bases and 3 bases respectively, with 4 bases between them. The CDR3 contains 11 residues. CDR3 protein: CASSETDTQYF. The CDR3 coding sequence is TGTGCCAGCAGCGAGACAGATACGCAGTATTTT.

This clone has only one observation. The J gene is TRBJ1-2, the V gene TRBV24-1; 10 bases are shared with TRBD1. The CDR3 length is 15 residues. CDR1 and CDR2 (germline): KGHDR, SFDVKD. V lost 3 bases, J lost 8 bases, and 8 bases stayed unmatched. CDR3 sequence reads: CATSDPTGTGVGYTF. In DNA, the CDR3 is TGTGCCACCAGTGATCCGACGGGGACAGGGGTCGGCTACACCTTC.

V gene TRBV10-3 combines with J gene TRBJ2-2, with unresolved D. Germline assignment: CDR1 ENHRY and CDR2 SYGVKD. Trimming stripped 0 bases from V and 6 bases from J, with 5 bases between. This CDR3 has 13 amino acids. The CDR3 region has the DNA TGTGCCATCAGTGAGTCTGTCGCCGGGGAGCTGTTTTTT. Its translation is CAISESVAGELFF.

V and J are TRBV4-2 and TRBJ2-3; possibly TRBD2 for D (6 bases). The germline CDR1 and CDR2 sequences are LGHNA and YNFKEQ. The CDR3 has 18 amino acids. The V end lost 3 bases, the J end lost 2 bases, and 21 bases lay between the germline ends. In nucleotides, the CDR3 is TGTGCCAGCAGCCATAGCGGTGGCAGTCAGGATCCCACAGATACGCAGTATTTT. It encodes CASSHSGGSQDPTDTQYF.

This rearrangement joins TRBV11-2 to TRBJ2-7, with a weak D call TRBD1 (5 bases). Germline loops: CDR1 SGHAT, CDR2 FQNNGV. The V and J ends lost 1 base and 6 bases respectively, with 7 bases between them. The CDR3 extends over 12 amino acids. The chain's CDR3 is CASSLVGPEQYF. The CDR3 DNA reads as TGTGCCAGCAGCTTAGTGGGGCCCGAGCAGTACTTC.

The V call is TRBV3-1 (or the pseudogene TRBV3-2), the J call TRBJ2-7; perhaps TRBD1 as D (6 bases). In germline, CDR1 is LGHDT, CDR2 YNNKEL (reference sequence). V lost 5 bases to trimming and J lost 1 base, with 15 bases between them. The CDR3 contains 15 residues. CDR3 sequence reads: CASSFKGGNSYEQYF. The CDR3 DNA reads TGTGCCAGCAGCTTTAAAGGGGGTAATTCCTACGAGCAGTACTTC.

V is TRBV5-1 and J is TRBJ2-3; 8 bases line up with TRBD2. Germline V gene sequence: CDR1 SGHRS, CDR2 YFSETQ. V was pared by 3 bases and J by 4 bases, with 10 bases of the junction left unmatched. The CDR3 has 16 amino acids. Here the CDR3 reads CASSSGLAGVADTQYF. The CDR3 DNA reads as TGCGCCAGCAGCTCCGGACTAGCCGGTGTTGCAGATACGCAGTATTTT.

As for this clone: Mismatch with germline at one junction end may stem from a read error. The chain has TRBV12-3 or TRBV12-4 and TRBJ1-2; D unresolved. This CDR3 contains 11 residues. CDR3 amino acids: CASRENFGYTF. CDR3 nucleotide sequence: TGTGCCAGCCGGGAAAACTTTGGCTACACCTTC.

This chain connects TRBV28 to TRBJ2-7; D is ambiguous. The germline V gene has CDR1 MDHEN and CDR2 SYDVKM. V was pared by 2 bases and J by 4 bases, with 6 bases between. This CDR3 is 12 amino acids long. The chain's CDR3 is CASSLLSYEQYF. The CDR3 nucleotides read TGTGCCAGCAGTTTACTCAGTTACGAGCAGTACTTC.

The J gene is TRBJ1-2, the V gene TRBV27, with a weak D call TRBD1 (5 bases). V shed 11 bases and J shed 4 bases, with 11 bases lying between them. This CDR3 is built from 11 residues. Germline loops: CDR1 MNHEY, CDR2 SMNVEV (reference sequence). The CDR3 nucleotides are TGTGCCGCCCGGGGGGGCTATGGCTACACCTTC. Protein: CAARGGYGYTF.